A selection of T cell receptor beta chains follows, all from one sample in a study of OX40 agonist ivuxolimab in advanced cancers. Assay used: immunoSEQ multiplex PCR; TCRdb lists only in-frame clones, some missing. The sample gives about 80,000 clones, about nine tenths of which show up once; 0.24% is in the top ten. The sample here was CD4+ or CD8+ T cells sorted from blood, taken in a trial of the OX40 agonist ivuxolimab. These receptors were obtained from an adult with an advanced solid tumor such as melanoma, head and neck, liver or kidney cancer. Both conserved end residues are part of each CDR3. The D gene is left open where the match is weak. Part of the rows lack a size; the others show once, few, many or a class for expanded clones.

cdr3_nt: TGCAGCGTATCTCGGCAGCCGGGGGCGATGAACACTGAAGCTTTCTTT
cdr3_aa: CSVSRQPGAMNTEAFF
d_call: -
clone_size: -
v_call: TRBV29-1
j_call: TRBJ1-1

cdr3_nt: TGTGCCAGCAGCCCCGGTATGGAGCAGTACTTC
cdr3_aa: CASSPGMEQYF
d_call: -
clone_size: once
v_call: TRBV7-2
j_call: TRBJ2-7

cdr3_nt: TGTGCCAGCTCACCAGGGGAAACGGGTCAAGGGGAGCAGTACTTC
cdr3_aa: CASSPGETGQGEQYF
d_call: -
clone_size: -
v_call: TRBV18
j_call: TRBJ2-7

cdr3_nt: TGTGCCAGTAGTATTACAGGGTCGTCCCACGAGCAGTACTTC
cdr3_aa: CASSITGSSHEQYF
d_call: -
clone_size: -
v_call: TRBV19
j_call: TRBJ2-7

cdr3_nt: TGTGCCATAAGCGGGACGCTAACTAATGAAAAACTGTTTTTT
cdr3_aa: CAISGTLTNEKLFF
d_call: -
clone_size: -
v_call: TRBV10-3
j_call: TRBJ1-4

cdr3_nt: TGTGCCACCAGCAAACGACTAGCGGCAGATACGCAGTATTTT
cdr3_aa: CATSKRLAADTQYF
d_call: TRBD2
clone_size: -
v_call: TRBV15
j_call: TRBJ2-3

cdr3_nt: TGTGCCAGCAGTTTATGGCCAGTAACCACTGAAGCTTTCTTT
cdr3_aa: CASSLWPVTTEAFF
d_call: -
clone_size: -
v_call: TRBV28
j_call: TRBJ1-1

cdr3_nt: TGTGCCAGCAGCTGGGACTCTATCTCCTACGAGCAGTACTTC
cdr3_aa: CASSWDSISYEQYF
d_call: -
clone_size: -
v_call: TRBV5-4
j_call: TRBJ2-7

cdr3_nt: TGTGCCAGCAGCTTAGAGAGGCCAGATACGCAGTATTTT
cdr3_aa: CASSLERPDTQYF
d_call: -
clone_size: -
v_call: TRBV11-3
j_call: TRBJ2-3

cdr3_nt: TGTGCCAGCAGTAAAGGGACAGGGGGCGCCTCAGGTGGAAAACTGTTTTTT
cdr3_aa: CASSKGTGGASGGKLFF
d_call: TRBD1
clone_size: -
v_call: TRBV27
j_call: TRBJ1-4

cdr3_nt: TGTGCCAGCAGCTCACGTTTTGGTGGCTACACCTTC
cdr3_aa: CASSSRFGGYTF
d_call: -
clone_size: -
v_call: TRBV7-2
j_call: TRBJ1-2

cdr3_nt: TGTGCCAGCAGCGTTGGCGATCTAGCCAAAAACATTCAGTACTTC
cdr3_aa: CASSVGDLAKNIQYF
d_call: -
clone_size: -
v_call: TRBV9
j_call: TRBJ2-4

cdr3_nt: TGTGCCAGCAGCCGGGACAGGGATTATGAAGCTTTCTTT
cdr3_aa: CASSRDRDYEAFF
d_call: TRBD1
clone_size: -
v_call: TRBV6-5
j_call: TRBJ1-1

cdr3_nt: TGCGCCAGCGCTACAGCACCCCCTAGACAAGGGCAGTTCTTC
cdr3_aa: CASATAPPRQGQFF
d_call: -
clone_size: -
v_call: TRBV23-1
j_call: TRBJ2-1

cdr3_nt: TGTGCCAGCTCACCTCCGACAGGGGGAACGAACACCGGGGAGCTGTTTTTT
cdr3_aa: CASSPPTGGTNTGELFF
d_call: TRBD1
clone_size: -
v_call: TRBV18
j_call: TRBJ2-2

cdr3_nt: TGTGCCAGCAGACCTGACAGCCAAGAGACCCAGTACTTC
cdr3_aa: CASRPDSQETQYF
d_call: -
clone_size: -
v_call: TRBV2
j_call: TRBJ2-5

cdr3_nt: TGTGCCAGCAGTTTTACCGGGACCTCTGGGGCCAACGTCCTGACTTTC
cdr3_aa: CASSFTGTSGANVLTF
d_call: -
clone_size: -
v_call: TRBV28
j_call: TRBJ2-6

cdr3_nt: TGCGCCAGCAGACAAGGGACAGGCCCCCTTTATGGCTACACCTTC
cdr3_aa: CASRQGTGPLYGYTF
d_call: TRBD1
clone_size: -
v_call: TRBV4-1
j_call: TRBJ1-2

cdr3_nt: TGTGCCATCCAGGAAGGGAATCAGCCCCAGCATTTT
cdr3_aa: CAIQEGNQPQHF
d_call: -
clone_size: -
v_call: TRBV10-3
j_call: TRBJ1-5

cdr3_nt: TGTGCCAGCAGCTTTTCAAGACAGGGGTTTGTTCATGGCTACACCTTC
cdr3_aa: CASSFSRQGFVHGYTF
d_call: TRBD1
clone_size: -
v_call: TRBV7-2
j_call: TRBJ1-2

cdr3_nt: TGCGCCAGCAGCTTCTTACGAAACACTGAAGCTTTCTTT
cdr3_aa: CASSFLRNTEAFF
d_call: -
clone_size: -
v_call: TRBV5-1
j_call: TRBJ1-1

cdr3_nt: TGCAGCGTTGCGGGACAGCTTAATGAAAAACTGTTTTTT
cdr3_aa: CSVAGQLNEKLFF
d_call: TRBD1
clone_size: -
v_call: TRBV29-1
j_call: TRBJ1-4

cdr3_nt: TGTGCCAGCAGTTTCGGGCCGTCGAGCACAGATACGCAGTATTTT
cdr3_aa: CASSFGPSSTDTQYF
d_call: -
clone_size: -
v_call: TRBV28
j_call: TRBJ2-3

cdr3_nt: TGTGCCAGCAGCTGGTGGGAGAAGTCGGATACGCAGTATTTT
cdr3_aa: CASSWWEKSDTQYF
d_call: -
clone_size: -
v_call: TRBV7-6
j_call: TRBJ2-3

cdr3_nt: TGCGCCAGCAGCCCAGTCGGGCTTAGGGGGCTCTCCAATCAGCCCCAGCATTTT
cdr3_aa: CASSPVGLRGLSNQPQHF
d_call: TRBD1
clone_size: -
v_call: TRBV4-1
j_call: TRBJ1-5

cdr3_nt: TGCGCCAGCAGCCAAAAGGCGGAGGTGCGGGGGAACAATGAGCAGTTCTTC
cdr3_aa: CASSQKAEVRGNNEQFF
d_call: TRBD2
clone_size: -
v_call: TRBV4-1
j_call: TRBJ2-1

cdr3_nt: TGTGCCAGCTCACCGAAACAGGACCGCTCTGGAAACACCATATATTTT
cdr3_aa: CASSPKQDRSGNTIYF
d_call: -
clone_size: -
v_call: TRBV18
j_call: TRBJ1-3

cdr3_nt: TGTGCCAGCAGTTACTCGGCGCAGGATAATTCACCCCTCCACTTT
cdr3_aa: CASSYSAQDNSPLHF
d_call: -
clone_size: -
v_call: TRBV6-6
j_call: TRBJ1-6

cdr3_nt: TGTGCCAGCAGCACACAGGGGTCGGGAGAAGAGACCCAGTACTTC
cdr3_aa: CASSTQGSGEETQYF
d_call: -
clone_size: once
v_call: TRBV2
j_call: TRBJ2-5

cdr3_nt: TGTGCCAGTAGTAGAATATTGAGTCCTGGGGCCAACGTCCTGACTTTC
cdr3_aa: CASSRILSPGANVLTF
d_call: -
clone_size: -
v_call: TRBV19
j_call: TRBJ2-6

cdr3_nt: TGTGCCAGCTCACCTACCAGGGGGATAGATGAGCAGTTCTTC
cdr3_aa: CASSPTRGIDEQFF
d_call: TRBD1
clone_size: -
v_call: TRBV18
j_call: TRBJ2-1

cdr3_nt: TGCGCCAGCAGCCGCGACTCGAACACCGGGGAGCTGTTTTTT
cdr3_aa: CASSRDSNTGELFF
d_call: -
clone_size: -
v_call: TRBV5-1
j_call: TRBJ2-2

cdr3_nt: TGTGCCAGTGGCACCAGGGGCTTGGACGAGCAGTACTTC
cdr3_aa: CASGTRGLDEQYF
d_call: -
clone_size: -
v_call: TRBV19
j_call: TRBJ2-7

cdr3_nt: TGTGCCAGCAGCTTAACTCGGACAGGGAGGAGTGAGCAGTTCTTC
cdr3_aa: CASSLTRTGRSEQFF
d_call: TRBD1
clone_size: -
v_call: TRBV11-2
j_call: TRBJ2-1

cdr3_nt: TGTGCCAGCAGCTTATCACAGGCACAAGAGACCCAGTACTTC
cdr3_aa: CASSLSQAQETQYF
d_call: -
clone_size: -
v_call: TRBV7-6
j_call: TRBJ2-5

cdr3_nt: TGTGCCAGTAGTATAGACGGCAGCGGGAGGCGGGGGAATTCCTACAATGAGCAGTTCTTC
cdr3_aa: CASSIDGSGRRGNSYNEQFF
d_call: TRBD2
clone_size: -
v_call: TRBV19
j_call: TRBJ2-1

cdr3_nt: TGTGCCAGCAGCTTAGAGGGCCCCCTCGCTGCTTTCTTT
cdr3_aa: CASSLEGPLAAFF
d_call: -
clone_size: -
v_call: TRBV7-8
j_call: TRBJ1-1

cdr3_nt: TGTGCCAGCAGCTTTCCAGGAAGGAATGAGCAGTTCTTC
cdr3_aa: CASSFPGRNEQFF
d_call: -
clone_size: -
v_call: TRBV5-8
j_call: TRBJ2-1

cdr3_nt: TGCGCCAGCAGTGAGTCCCTAAGGGACGAGCAGTACTTC
cdr3_aa: CASSESLRDEQYF
d_call: -
clone_size: -
v_call: TRBV10-1
j_call: TRBJ2-7

cdr3_nt: TGTGCCAGCAGCTTCAAGGGGGGGCAGGATCAGCCCCAGCATTTT
cdr3_aa: CASSFKGGQDQPQHF
d_call: -
clone_size: -
v_call: TRBV5-6
j_call: TRBJ1-5

cdr3_nt: TGTGCCAGCAGCTTAGCCGGGACCTATGAGCAGTTCTTC
cdr3_aa: CASSLAGTYEQFF
d_call: -
clone_size: -
v_call: TRBV7-2
j_call: TRBJ2-1

cdr3_nt: TGTGCCAGCAGTCCGGGACAGAATAAGGGGAGCTATGGCTACACCTTC
cdr3_aa: CASSPGQNKGSYGYTF
d_call: TRBD1
clone_size: once
v_call: TRBV27
j_call: TRBJ1-2

cdr3_nt: TGTGCCAGCAGCCCGACAGGTACCCGCTCTGGGGCCAACGTCCTGACTTTC
cdr3_aa: CASSPTGTRSGANVLTF
d_call: -
clone_size: -
v_call: TRBV9
j_call: TRBJ2-6

cdr3_nt: TGTGCCAGCAGCGTAGAGGCGTCTAGCGGGAGGGGGGAGCTGTTTTTT
cdr3_aa: CASSVEASSGRGELFF
d_call: TRBD2
clone_size: -
v_call: TRBV9
j_call: TRBJ2-2

cdr3_nt: TGTGCCAGCAGTCCGACCCCGCAGGGTTTTGAAAAACTGTTTTTT
cdr3_aa: CASSPTPQGFEKLFF
d_call: -
clone_size: -
v_call: TRBV27
j_call: TRBJ1-4

cdr3_nt: TGTGCCAGCCGTGTAGGCTCTGGAAACACCATATATTTT
cdr3_aa: CASRVGSGNTIYF
d_call: -
clone_size: -
v_call: TRBV6-1
j_call: TRBJ1-3

cdr3_nt: TGCGCCAGCAGCCAAGATCCGGGGTCGGGAGAGACCCAGTACTTC
cdr3_aa: CASSQDPGSGETQYF
d_call: -
clone_size: -
v_call: TRBV4-1
j_call: TRBJ2-5

cdr3_nt: TGCGCCAGCAGCCCGTCCACGGGCTCTAGCACAGATACGCAGTATTTT
cdr3_aa: CASSPSTGSSTDTQYF
d_call: -
clone_size: few
v_call: TRBV5-1
j_call: TRBJ2-3

cdr3_nt: TGCGCCAGCAGCTTGCAGAACGATGCGGCTTACTCCTACAATGAGCAGTTCTTC
cdr3_aa: CASSLQNDAAYSYNEQFF
d_call: -
clone_size: -
v_call: TRBV5-1
j_call: TRBJ2-1

cdr3_nt: TGTGCCAGCAGCTTGGAGAAAGAAAATAATTCACCCCTCCACTTT
cdr3_aa: CASSLEKENNSPLHF
d_call: -
clone_size: once
v_call: TRBV5-4
j_call: TRBJ1-6

cdr3_nt: TGCGCCAGCAGCCCAACCTCTCTAGGTCCACAAGAGACCCAGTACTTC
cdr3_aa: CASSPTSLGPQETQYF
d_call: -
clone_size: -
v_call: TRBV5-1
j_call: TRBJ2-5

cdr3_nt: TGTGCAGCTGGGGCGAGCTCCTACGAGCAGTACTTC
cdr3_aa: CAAGASSYEQYF
d_call: -
clone_size: -
v_call: TRBV18
j_call: TRBJ2-7

cdr3_nt: TGTGCCAGCCACGGGGCGGACCGCTATAATTCACCCCTCCACTTT
cdr3_aa: CASHGADRYNSPLHF
d_call: -
clone_size: -
v_call: TRBV28
j_call: TRBJ1-6

cdr3_nt: TGTGCCAGCAGCTTCGGCCCGAACACTGAAGCTTTCTTT
cdr3_aa: CASSFGPNTEAFF
d_call: -
clone_size: -
v_call: TRBV11-3
j_call: TRBJ1-1

cdr3_nt: TGCGCCAGCAGCCGTGCAGGGGACGAGCAGTTCTTC
cdr3_aa: CASSRAGDEQFF
d_call: -
clone_size: once
v_call: TRBV5-1
j_call: TRBJ2-1